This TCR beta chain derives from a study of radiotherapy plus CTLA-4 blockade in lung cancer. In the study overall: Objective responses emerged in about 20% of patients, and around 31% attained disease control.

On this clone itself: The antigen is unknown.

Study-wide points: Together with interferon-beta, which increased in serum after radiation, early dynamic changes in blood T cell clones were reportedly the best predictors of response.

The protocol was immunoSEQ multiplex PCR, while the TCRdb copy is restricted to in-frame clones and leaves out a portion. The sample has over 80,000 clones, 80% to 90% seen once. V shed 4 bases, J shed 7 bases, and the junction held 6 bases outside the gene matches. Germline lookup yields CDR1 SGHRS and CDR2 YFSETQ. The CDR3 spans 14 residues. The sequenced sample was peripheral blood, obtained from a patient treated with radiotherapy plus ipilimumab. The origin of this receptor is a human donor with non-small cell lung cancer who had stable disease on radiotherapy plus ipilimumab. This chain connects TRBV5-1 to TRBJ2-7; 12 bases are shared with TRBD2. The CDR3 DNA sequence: TGCGCCAGCAGCAGGACTAGCGGGATCGGTGAGCAGTACTTC. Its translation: CASSRTSGIGEQYF. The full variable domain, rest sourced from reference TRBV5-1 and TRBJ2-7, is KAGVTQTPRYLIKTRGQQVTLSCSPISGHRSVSWYQQTPGQGLQFLFEYFSETQRNKGNFPGRFSGRQFSNSRSEMNVSTLELGDSALYLCASSRTSGIGEQYFGPGTRLTVT.